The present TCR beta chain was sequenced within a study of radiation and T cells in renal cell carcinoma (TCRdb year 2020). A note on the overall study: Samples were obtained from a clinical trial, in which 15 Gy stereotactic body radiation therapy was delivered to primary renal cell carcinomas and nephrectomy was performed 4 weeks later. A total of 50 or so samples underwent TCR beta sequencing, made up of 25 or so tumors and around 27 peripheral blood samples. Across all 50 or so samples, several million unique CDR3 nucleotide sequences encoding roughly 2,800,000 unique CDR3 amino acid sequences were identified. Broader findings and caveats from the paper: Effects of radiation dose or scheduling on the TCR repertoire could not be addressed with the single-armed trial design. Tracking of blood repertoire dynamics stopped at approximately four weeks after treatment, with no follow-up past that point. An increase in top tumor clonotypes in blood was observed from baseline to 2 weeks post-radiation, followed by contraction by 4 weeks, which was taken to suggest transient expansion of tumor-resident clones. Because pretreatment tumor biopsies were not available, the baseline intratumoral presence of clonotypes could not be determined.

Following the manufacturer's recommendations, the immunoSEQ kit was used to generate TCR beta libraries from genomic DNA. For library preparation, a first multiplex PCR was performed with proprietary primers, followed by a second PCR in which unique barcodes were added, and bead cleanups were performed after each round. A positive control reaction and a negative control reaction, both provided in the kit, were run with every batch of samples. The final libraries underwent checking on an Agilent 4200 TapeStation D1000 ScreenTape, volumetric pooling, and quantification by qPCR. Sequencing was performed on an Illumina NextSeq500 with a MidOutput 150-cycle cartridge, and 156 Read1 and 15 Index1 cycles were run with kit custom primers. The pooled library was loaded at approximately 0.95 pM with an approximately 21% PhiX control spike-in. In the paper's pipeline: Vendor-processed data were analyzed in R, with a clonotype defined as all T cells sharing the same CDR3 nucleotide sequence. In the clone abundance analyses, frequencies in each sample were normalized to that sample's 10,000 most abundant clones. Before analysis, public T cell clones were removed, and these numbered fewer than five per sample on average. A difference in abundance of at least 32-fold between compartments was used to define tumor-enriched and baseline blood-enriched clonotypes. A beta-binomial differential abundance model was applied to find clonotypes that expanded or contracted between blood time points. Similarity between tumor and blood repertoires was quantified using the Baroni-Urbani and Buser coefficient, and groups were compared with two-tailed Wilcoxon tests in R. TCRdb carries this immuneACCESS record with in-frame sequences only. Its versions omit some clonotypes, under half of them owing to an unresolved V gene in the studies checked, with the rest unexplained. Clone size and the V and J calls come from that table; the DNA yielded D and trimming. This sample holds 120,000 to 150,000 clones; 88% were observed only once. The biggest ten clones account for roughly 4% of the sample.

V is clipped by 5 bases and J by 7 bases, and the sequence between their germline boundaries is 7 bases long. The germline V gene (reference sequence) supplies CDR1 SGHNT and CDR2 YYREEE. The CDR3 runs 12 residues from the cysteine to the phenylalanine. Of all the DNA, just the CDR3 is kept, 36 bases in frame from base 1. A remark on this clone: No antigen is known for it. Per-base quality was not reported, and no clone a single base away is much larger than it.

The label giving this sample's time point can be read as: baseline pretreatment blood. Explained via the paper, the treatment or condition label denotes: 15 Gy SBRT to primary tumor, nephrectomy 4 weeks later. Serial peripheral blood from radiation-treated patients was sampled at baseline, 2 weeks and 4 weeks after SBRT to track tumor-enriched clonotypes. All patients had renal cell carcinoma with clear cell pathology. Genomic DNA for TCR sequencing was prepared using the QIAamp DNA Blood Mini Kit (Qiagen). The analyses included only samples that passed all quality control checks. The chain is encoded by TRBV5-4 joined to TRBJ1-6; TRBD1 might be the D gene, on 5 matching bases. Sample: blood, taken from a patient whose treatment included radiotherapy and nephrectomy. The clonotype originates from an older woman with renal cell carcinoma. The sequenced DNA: TGTGCCAGCAGTCGACAGAATTCACCCCTCCACTTT. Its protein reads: CASSRQNSPLHF.